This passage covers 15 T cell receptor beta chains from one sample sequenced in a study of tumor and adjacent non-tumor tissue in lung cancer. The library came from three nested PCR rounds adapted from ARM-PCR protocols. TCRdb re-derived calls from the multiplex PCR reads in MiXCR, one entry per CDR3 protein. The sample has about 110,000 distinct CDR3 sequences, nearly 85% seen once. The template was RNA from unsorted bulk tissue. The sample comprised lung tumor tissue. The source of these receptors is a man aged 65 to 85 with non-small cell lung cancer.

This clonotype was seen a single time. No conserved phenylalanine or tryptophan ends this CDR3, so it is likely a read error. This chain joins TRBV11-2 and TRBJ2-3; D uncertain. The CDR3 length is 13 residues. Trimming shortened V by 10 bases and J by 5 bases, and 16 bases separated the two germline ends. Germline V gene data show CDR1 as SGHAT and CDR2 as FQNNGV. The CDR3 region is CATSGRNIDTQYS. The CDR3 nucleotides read TGTGCCACGTCTGGTCGGAACATAGATACGCAGTATTCT.

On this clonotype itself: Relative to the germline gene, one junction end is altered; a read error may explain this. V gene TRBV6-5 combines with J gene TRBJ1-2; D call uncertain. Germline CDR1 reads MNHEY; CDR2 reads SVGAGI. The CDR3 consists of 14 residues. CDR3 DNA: TGTGCCAGCGGTTACTCGACGTTAAACTATGGCTACATCTTC. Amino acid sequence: CASGYSTLNYGYIF.

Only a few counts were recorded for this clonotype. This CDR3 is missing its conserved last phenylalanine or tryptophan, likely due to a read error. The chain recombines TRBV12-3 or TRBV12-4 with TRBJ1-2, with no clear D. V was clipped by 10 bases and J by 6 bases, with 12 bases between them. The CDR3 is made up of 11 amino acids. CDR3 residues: CANTLGDGYTL. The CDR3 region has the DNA TGTGCCAACACTTTGGGAGATGGCTACACCTTA.

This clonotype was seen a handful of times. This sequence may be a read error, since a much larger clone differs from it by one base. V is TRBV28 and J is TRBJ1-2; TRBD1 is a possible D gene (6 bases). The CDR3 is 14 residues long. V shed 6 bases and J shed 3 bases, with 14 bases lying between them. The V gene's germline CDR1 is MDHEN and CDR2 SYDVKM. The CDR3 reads CASRGGREYYGYTF. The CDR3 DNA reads TGTGCCAGCAGAGGGGGGAGGGAGTACTATGGCTACACCTTC.

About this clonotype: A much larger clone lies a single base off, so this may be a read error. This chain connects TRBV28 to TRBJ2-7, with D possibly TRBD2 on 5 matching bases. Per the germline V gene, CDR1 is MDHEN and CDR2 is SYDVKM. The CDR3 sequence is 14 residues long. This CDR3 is CVSIRGGEPYEQYF. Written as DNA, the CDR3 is TGTGTCAGCATCCGGGGTGGGGAGCCCTACGAGCAGTACTTC.

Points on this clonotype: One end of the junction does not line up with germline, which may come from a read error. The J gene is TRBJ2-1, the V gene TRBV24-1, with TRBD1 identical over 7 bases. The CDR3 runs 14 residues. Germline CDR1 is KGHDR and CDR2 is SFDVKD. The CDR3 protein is CVTSGRGRVNEQFF. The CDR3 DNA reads TGTGTCACCAGTGGTAGGGGGCGGGTCAATGAGCAGTTCTTC.

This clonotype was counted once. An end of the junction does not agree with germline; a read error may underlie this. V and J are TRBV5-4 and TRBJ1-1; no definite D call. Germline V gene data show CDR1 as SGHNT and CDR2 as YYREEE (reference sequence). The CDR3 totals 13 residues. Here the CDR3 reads CASSPGLNIEAVF. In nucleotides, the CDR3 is TGTGCCAGCAGCCCTGGATTGAACATTGAAGCTGTCTTT. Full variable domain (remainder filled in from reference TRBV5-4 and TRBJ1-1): ETGVTQSPTHLIKTRGQQVTLRCSSQSGHNTVSWYQQALGQGPQFIFQYYREEENGRGNFPPRFSGLQFPNYSSELNVNALELDDSALYLCASSPGLNIEAVFGQGTRLTVV.

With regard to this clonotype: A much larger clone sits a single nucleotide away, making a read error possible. This chain's CDR3 is CASSPLEGSGEKLFF. The DNA of the CDR3 is TGCGCCAGCAGCCCACTGGAGGGCTCGGGTGAAAAACTGTTTTTT. The chain couples TRBV5-1 to TRBJ1-4; no clear D gene. CDR1 SGHRS and CDR2 YFSETQ come from the germline V gene. CDR3 length: 15 amino acids. Trimming left V 4 bases short and J 7 bases short, with 17 bases between.

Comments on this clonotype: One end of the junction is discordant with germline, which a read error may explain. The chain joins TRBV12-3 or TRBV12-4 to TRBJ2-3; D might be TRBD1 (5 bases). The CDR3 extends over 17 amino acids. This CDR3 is CASSFSIWNIVTDTQYF. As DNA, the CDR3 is TGTGCCAGCAGTTTTAGCATATGGAACATTGTGACAGATACACAGTATTTT.

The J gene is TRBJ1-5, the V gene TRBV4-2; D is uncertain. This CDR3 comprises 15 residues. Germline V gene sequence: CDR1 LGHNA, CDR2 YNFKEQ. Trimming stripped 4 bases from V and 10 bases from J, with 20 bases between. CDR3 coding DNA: TGTGCCAGCAGCCGTGACACTCATAGCAATCGACCCCAGCATTTT. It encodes CASSRDTHSNRPQHF.

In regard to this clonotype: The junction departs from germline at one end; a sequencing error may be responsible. CDR3 sequence reads: CASSQDGLAGGNEELF. The CDR3 coding sequence is TGTGCCAGCAGCCAAGATGGACTAGCGGGAGGCAATGAGGAGCTCTTC. V and J are TRBV4-2 and TRBJ2-1; TRBD2 aligns across 14 bases. The germline V gene encodes CDR1 LGHNA and CDR2 YNFKEQ. The CDR3 covers 16 residues.

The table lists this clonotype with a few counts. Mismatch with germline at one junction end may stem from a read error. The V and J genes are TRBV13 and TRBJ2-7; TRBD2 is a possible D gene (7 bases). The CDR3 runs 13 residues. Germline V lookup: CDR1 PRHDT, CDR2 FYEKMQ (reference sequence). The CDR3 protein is CAGSSTTGGEQYF. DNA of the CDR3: TGTGCCGGCAGCTCAACCACGGGGGGCGAGCAATACTTC.

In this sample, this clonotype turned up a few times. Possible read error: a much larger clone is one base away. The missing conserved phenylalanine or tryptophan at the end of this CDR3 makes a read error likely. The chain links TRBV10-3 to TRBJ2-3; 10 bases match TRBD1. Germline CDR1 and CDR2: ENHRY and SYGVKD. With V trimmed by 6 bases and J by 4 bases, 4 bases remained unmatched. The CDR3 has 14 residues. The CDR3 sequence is CAIRRQGAPDTQYS. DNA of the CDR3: TGTGCCATCAGGAGACAGGGGGCCCCAGATACGCAGTATTCT.

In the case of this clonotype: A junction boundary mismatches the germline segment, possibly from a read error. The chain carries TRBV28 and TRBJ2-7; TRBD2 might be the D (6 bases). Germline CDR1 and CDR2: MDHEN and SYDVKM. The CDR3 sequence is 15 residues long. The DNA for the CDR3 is TGTGCCAGCAGTTCCCGGAGGGCCGGGGGTTACGAACAGTACTTC. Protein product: CASSSRRAGGYEQYF.

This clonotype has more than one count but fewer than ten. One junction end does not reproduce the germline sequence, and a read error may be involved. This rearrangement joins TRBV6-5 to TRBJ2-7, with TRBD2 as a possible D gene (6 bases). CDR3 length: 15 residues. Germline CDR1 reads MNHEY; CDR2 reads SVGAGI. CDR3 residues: CAVGRKLAGPYEQYF. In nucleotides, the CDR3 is TGTGCCGTCGGAAGGAAACTAGCAGGTCCTTACGAGCAGTATTTC.